This T cell receptor beta chain was obtained from a study of cytomegalovirus exposure and HLA in healthy donors. Findings of the study overall: By a later analysis, the bulk of CMV-associated TCR beta chains appeared HLA-restricted.

Comment on this clone: Its antigen is unknown.

The ends lost 5 bases at V and 0 bases at J; junction bases unmatched: 9. The CDR3 has 17 residues. Per the germline V gene, CDR1 is KGHSH and CDR2 is LQKENI. Amplification used 60 Vbeta primers and 13 Jbeta primers. Profiled with immunoSEQ multiplex PCR; TCRdb holds only in-frame clones, not every one. This table has 100,000 to 150,000 clones, around three quarters appearing once. Sequencing was done on a sample of PBMCs. V usage is TRBV18 and J usage is TRBJ1-3; TRBD1 matches at 8 bases. The TCR originated in a young man in good health and CMV-seronegative. CDR3 amino acids: CASSSTRTGRSGNTIYF. The CDR3, as DNA: TGTGCCAGCTCATCTACACGGACAGGGCGCTCTGGAAACACCATATATTTT.